This T cell receptor (beta chain) is drawn from a study of early T cells in non-severe SARS-CoV-2 infection. As for the study in general: With bulk RNA from unsorted whole blood as input, sequencing yielded unpaired chains. Study observations and caveats: VDJdb matches were skewed toward anti-spike CD8 T cell responses.

Attached unique molecular identifiers marked individual cDNA molecules. Each CDR3 protein is one row after TCRdb ran MiXCR on the 5' RACE reads. The sample includes 62,000 or so distinct CDR3 sequences, roughly 9% of them seen just once. Comments on this clonotype: Its antigen is not identified.

The CDR3 has 13 amino acids. V gave up 7 bases and J gave up 2 bases, with 11 bases separating them. Germline V gene data show CDR1 as SNHLY and CDR2 as FYNNEI. The sequence came from an adult who was a healthcare worker with PCR-confirmed SARS-CoV-2 infection or an uninfected control (not recorded which). The sample was whole blood, taken at baseline. The chain links TRBV2 to TRBJ2-5; D call uncertain. The CDR3 loop is CASKVHPQETQYF. CDR3 DNA: TGTGCCAGCAAGGTCCACCCTCAAGAGACCCAGTACTTC.